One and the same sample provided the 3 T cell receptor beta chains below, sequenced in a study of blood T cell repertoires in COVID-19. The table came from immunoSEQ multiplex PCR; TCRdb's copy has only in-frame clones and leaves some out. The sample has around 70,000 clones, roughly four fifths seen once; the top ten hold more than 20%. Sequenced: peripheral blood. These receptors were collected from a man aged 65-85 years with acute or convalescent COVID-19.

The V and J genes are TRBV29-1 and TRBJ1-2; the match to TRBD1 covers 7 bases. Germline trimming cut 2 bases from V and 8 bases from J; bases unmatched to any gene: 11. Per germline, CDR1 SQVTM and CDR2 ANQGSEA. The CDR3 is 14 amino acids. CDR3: CSVESPGRGGGYTF. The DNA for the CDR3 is TGCAGCGTTGAAAGCCCCGGACGAGGGGGCGGCTACACCTTC.

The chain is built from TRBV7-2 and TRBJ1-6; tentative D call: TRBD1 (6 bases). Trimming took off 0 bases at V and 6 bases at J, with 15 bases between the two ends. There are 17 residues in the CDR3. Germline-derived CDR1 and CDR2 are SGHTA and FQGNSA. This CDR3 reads CASSLAPWGQINSPLHF. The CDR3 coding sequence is TGTGCCAGCAGCTTAGCACCCTGGGGACAAATTAATTCACCCCTCCACTTT.

CDR3 amino acids: CASSLRTSGSETQYF. The CDR3 coding sequence is TGTGCCAGCTCACTCCGGACTAGCGGGAGTGAGACCCAGTACTTC. The V call is TRBV18, the J call TRBJ2-5; 13 nucleotides line up with TRBD2. J gave up 5 bases and V 4 bases, and 4 bases lay outside the gene matches. CDR3 length: 15 residues. Looked up from germline, CDR1 is KGHSH and CDR2 is LQKENI.